Listed here is a single T cell receptor beta chain. What it binds is unknown. Libraries were prepared by immunoSEQ multiplex PCR; TCRdb keeps only in-frame clonotypes and omits some of them. The top ten clones hold more than 3% of a sample with about 44,000 clones, approximately 78% of them seen once. The data belong to a study of PD-L1 blockade in urothelial cancer. Broader study findings: Having blood TCR clonality under the median before treatment predicted better survival.

This clonotype originated in a man aged 65-85 years with urothelial cancer. Sequencing used PBMCs, obtained around atezolizumab (anti-PD-L1) treatment.

The CDR3 nucleotides are TGTGCCAGCAGCCCAACTAGCGGGCACAATGAGCAGTTCTTC. Protein product: CASSPTSGHNEQFF. This sequence joins TRBV5-4 and TRBJ2-1; 9 bases fit TRBD2. V shed 4 bases and J 5 bases; nucleotides not matched to a gene: 4. CDR3 length: 14 residues. CDR1 is SGHNT, CDR2 YYREEE, per germline (reference sequence).